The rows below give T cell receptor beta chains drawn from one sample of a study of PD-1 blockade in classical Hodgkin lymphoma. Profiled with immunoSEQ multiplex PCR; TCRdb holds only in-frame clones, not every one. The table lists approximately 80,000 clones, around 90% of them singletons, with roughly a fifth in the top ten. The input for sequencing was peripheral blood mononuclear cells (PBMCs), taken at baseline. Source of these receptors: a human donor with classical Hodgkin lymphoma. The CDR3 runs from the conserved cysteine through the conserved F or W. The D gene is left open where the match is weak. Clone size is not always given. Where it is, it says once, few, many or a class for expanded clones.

cdr3_nt: TGTGCCAGCAACAATCGAGGGGGTTACGAGCAGTACTTC
cdr3_aa: CASNNRGGYEQYF
v_call: TRBV7-8
j_call: TRBJ2-7
d_call: .
clone_size: .

cdr3_nt: TGTGCCAGCAGCTTGGTGGGACAGGGGCGCGAGCAGTACTTC
cdr3_aa: CASSLVGQGREQYF
v_call: TRBV5-4
j_call: TRBJ2-7
d_call: TRBD1
clone_size: .

cdr3_nt: TGTGCCAGCCCCGTGGACAGCAGCAGCTCTGGGGCCAACGTCCTGACTTTC
cdr3_aa: CASPVDSSSSGANVLTF
v_call: TRBV27
j_call: TRBJ2-6
d_call: .
clone_size: .

cdr3_nt: TGTGCCAGTAGTGCAAGCGGACAGGGATACACTGAAGCTTTCTTT
cdr3_aa: CASSASGQGYTEAFF
v_call: TRBV19
j_call: TRBJ1-1
d_call: TRBD1
clone_size: .

cdr3_nt: TGTGCCAGCAGCTCCAACTACGGGGATGAGCAGTTCTTC
cdr3_aa: CASSSNYGDEQFF
v_call: TRBV7-7
j_call: TRBJ2-1
d_call: .
clone_size: .

cdr3_nt: TGTGCCAGCTCACCACTTGTAATTAAGGGCAAAGGGGTCTACGAGCAGTACTTC
cdr3_aa: CASSPLVIKGKGVYEQYF
v_call: TRBV18
j_call: TRBJ2-7
d_call: .
clone_size: .

cdr3_nt: TGTGCCAGCAGCTTAGCCGGAGACACTGAAGCTTTCTTT
cdr3_aa: CASSLAGDTEAFF
v_call: TRBV13
j_call: TRBJ1-1
d_call: .
clone_size: .

cdr3_nt: TGTGCCAGTACGTCGTGGCAGGGGAACACTGAAGCTTTCTTT
cdr3_aa: CASTSWQGNTEAFF
v_call: TRBV19
j_call: TRBJ1-1
d_call: .
clone_size: .

cdr3_nt: TGCGCCAGCAGCTTGAGCCTACAAGAGACCCAGTACTTC
cdr3_aa: CASSLSLQETQYF
v_call: TRBV5-1
j_call: TRBJ2-5
d_call: .
clone_size: .

cdr3_nt: TGTGCCAGCAGCAAAACCCTAAACAGGGGGGATGGCTACACCTTC
cdr3_aa: CASSKTLNRGDGYTF
v_call: TRBV21-1
j_call: TRBJ1-2
d_call: .
clone_size: .

cdr3_nt: TGCGCCAGCAGCTTCTTTCCAGGGACCTACGAGCAGTACTTC
cdr3_aa: CASSFFPGTYEQYF
v_call: TRBV5-1
j_call: TRBJ2-7
d_call: .
clone_size: .

cdr3_nt: TGTGCCACCAGCAGAGACAGGGGGCTTGAAAAACTGTTTTTT
cdr3_aa: CATSRDRGLEKLFF
v_call: TRBV15
j_call: TRBJ1-4
d_call: TRBD1
clone_size: .

cdr3_nt: TGTGCCAGCAGTGAAGAGATGGGGGCCCTCAATGAGCAGTTCTTC
cdr3_aa: CASSEEMGALNEQFF
v_call: TRBV2
j_call: TRBJ2-1
d_call: .
clone_size: .

cdr3_nt: TGTGCTAGTGGATCTGGAGCGGGGCGGCAAGAGACCCAGTACTTC
cdr3_aa: CASGSGAGRQETQYF
v_call: TRBV12-5
j_call: TRBJ2-5
d_call: TRBD2
clone_size: .

cdr3_nt: TGCGCCAGCAGTCCCGGGGGCGCGGGGAGCAATCAGCCCCAGCATTTT
cdr3_aa: CASSPGGAGSNQPQHF
v_call: TRBV10-2
j_call: TRBJ1-5
d_call: .
clone_size: .

cdr3_nt: TGTGCCAGCACTAGCGGGAGGTTTACAGATACGCAGTATTTT
cdr3_aa: CASTSGRFTDTQYF
v_call: TRBV28
j_call: TRBJ2-3
d_call: TRBD2
clone_size: .

cdr3_nt: TGCGCCAGCAGCGGACAGTCGGATGAAAAACTGTTTTTT
cdr3_aa: CASSGQSDEKLFF
v_call: TRBV10-2
j_call: TRBJ1-4
d_call: .
clone_size: .

cdr3_nt: TGTGCCAGCAGCTCCCGAATTACTAGCGGGAGTCGGGCCGGGGAGCTGTTTTTT
cdr3_aa: CASSSRITSGSRAGELFF
v_call: TRBV7-9
j_call: TRBJ2-2
d_call: TRBD2
clone_size: .

cdr3_nt: TGTGCCAGCAGCCTCGCATCAGGGGGCGAGCAGTACTTC
cdr3_aa: CASSLASGGEQYF
v_call: TRBV5-6
j_call: TRBJ2-7
d_call: TRBD1
clone_size: .

cdr3_nt: TGTGCCAGCAGAGGTGACCCAGGGGGATACTCTGGAAACACCATATATTTT
cdr3_aa: CASRGDPGGYSGNTIYF
v_call: TRBV9
j_call: TRBJ1-3
d_call: TRBD1
clone_size: .

cdr3_nt: TGTGCCAGCAGTTCCGGACTAGCGGGAGGTGGGGAGCAGTTCTTC
cdr3_aa: CASSSGLAGGGEQFF
v_call: TRBV27
j_call: TRBJ2-1
d_call: TRBD2
clone_size: .

cdr3_nt: TGTGCCAGCAGGGGACTAGCGGGAGTTAATGAGCAGTTCTTC
cdr3_aa: CASRGLAGVNEQFF
v_call: TRBV6-5
j_call: TRBJ2-1
d_call: TRBD2
clone_size: .

cdr3_nt: TGTGCCAGCAGTCCGGTGCGGAGGAGCAATCAGCCCCAGCATTTT
cdr3_aa: CASSPVRRSNQPQHF
v_call: TRBV28
j_call: TRBJ1-5
d_call: .
clone_size: .

cdr3_nt: TGTGCCAGCAGTCCCGGACAGTCCCACAATCAGCCCCAGCATTTT
cdr3_aa: CASSPGQSHNQPQHF
v_call: TRBV6-6
j_call: TRBJ1-5
d_call: .
clone_size: .

cdr3_nt: TGTGCCTGGTTACAGGGGGGGCAAGGAAACACCATATATTTT
cdr3_aa: CAWLQGGQGNTIYF
v_call: TRBV30
j_call: TRBJ1-3
d_call: TRBD1
clone_size: .

cdr3_nt: TGTGCCAGCAGCTATAAAGGGCGGGACACCGGGGAGCTGTTTTTT
cdr3_aa: CASSYKGRDTGELFF
v_call: TRBV7-9
j_call: TRBJ2-2
d_call: .
clone_size: .

cdr3_nt: TGCAGCGTCCGCAGGGGGAACACTGAAGCTTTCTTT
cdr3_aa: CSVRRGNTEAFF
v_call: TRBV29-1
j_call: TRBJ1-1
d_call: .
clone_size: .

cdr3_nt: TGTGCCAGCAACTTCTCGGGGGGGTGTCAGCCCCAGCATTTT
cdr3_aa: CASNFSGGCQPQHF
v_call: TRBV27
j_call: TRBJ1-5
d_call: .
clone_size: .

cdr3_nt: TGTGCCTGGAGATTACTCCGGGACAGGTTTAATGAAAAACTGTTTTTT
cdr3_aa: CAWRLLRDRFNEKLFF
v_call: TRBV30
j_call: TRBJ1-4
d_call: TRBD1
clone_size: .

cdr3_nt: TGTGCCAGCAGCTTGTACCAGGGGGCGGAGACCCAGTACTTC
cdr3_aa: CASSLYQGAETQYF
v_call: TRBV11-3
j_call: TRBJ2-5
d_call: TRBD1
clone_size: .

cdr3_nt: TGCGCCAGCAGCCAAGAGCTTTTAGTCAACACTGAAGCTTTCTTT
cdr3_aa: CASSQELLVNTEAFF
v_call: TRBV4-3
j_call: TRBJ1-1
d_call: .
clone_size: .

cdr3_nt: TGTGCCTGGGGACCGGGTTCGATGGTCAATGAGCAGTTCTTC
cdr3_aa: CAWGPGSMVNEQFF
v_call: TRBV30
j_call: TRBJ2-1
d_call: .
clone_size: .

cdr3_nt: TGTGCCAGCAGTCGACAGGGGGCACCAGATACGCAGTATTTT
cdr3_aa: CASSRQGAPDTQYF
v_call: TRBV27
j_call: TRBJ2-3
d_call: TRBD1
clone_size: .

cdr3_nt: TGTGCCAGCAGCTTAGGGCGGGAACGGCTTGGCAATGAGCAGTTCTTC
cdr3_aa: CASSLGRERLGNEQFF
v_call: TRBV11-2
j_call: TRBJ2-1
d_call: .
clone_size: .

cdr3_nt: TGCGCCAGCAGCCAGAGCGACAGATTTAGCACAGATACGCAGTATTTT
cdr3_aa: CASSQSDRFSTDTQYF
v_call: TRBV4-3
j_call: TRBJ2-3
d_call: .
clone_size: .

cdr3_nt: TGTGCCAGCAGTTTACGTTGGACAGGGGGCGAAGATGGCTACACCTTC
cdr3_aa: CASSLRWTGGEDGYTF
v_call: TRBV27
j_call: TRBJ1-2
d_call: TRBD1
clone_size: .

cdr3_nt: TGTGCCAGCAGTGAAGACCTGGGGAACACTGAAGCTTTCTTT
cdr3_aa: CASSEDLGNTEAFF
v_call: TRBV6-1
j_call: TRBJ1-1
d_call: .
clone_size: .

cdr3_nt: TGTGCCTGGACAGGGAACACCAATGAGCAGTTCTTC
cdr3_aa: CAWTGNTNEQFF
v_call: TRBV30
j_call: TRBJ2-1
d_call: .
clone_size: .

cdr3_nt: TGCGCCAGCAGTGATGTTGGCCAGCCCCAGCATTTT
cdr3_aa: CASSDVGQPQHF
v_call: TRBV10-1
j_call: TRBJ1-5
d_call: .
clone_size: .

cdr3_nt: TGTGCCAGCAGTCCCCTCTGGACAGATTCTAACTATGGCTACACCTTC
cdr3_aa: CASSPLWTDSNYGYTF
v_call: TRBV6-6
j_call: TRBJ1-2
d_call: .
clone_size: .

cdr3_nt: TGCGCCAGCAGACCTGGACAGGGGGTTTCCTATGGCTACACCTTC
cdr3_aa: CASRPGQGVSYGYTF
v_call: TRBV4-1
j_call: TRBJ1-2
d_call: TRBD1
clone_size: .

cdr3_nt: TGTGCCACCCGACAGGGGCGAGTTGAAAAACTGTTTTTT
cdr3_aa: CATRQGRVEKLFF
v_call: TRBV6-5
j_call: TRBJ1-4
d_call: TRBD1
clone_size: .

cdr3_nt: TGTGCCAGCAGTTACGGGACAGGGGTTTCGAGTACTGAAGCTTTCTTT
cdr3_aa: CASSYGTGVSSTEAFF
v_call: TRBV6-5
j_call: TRBJ1-1
d_call: TRBD1
clone_size: .

cdr3_nt: TGTGCCACCAGCAGGGGGGGACAGGGGCACGAGCAGTACTTC
cdr3_aa: CATSRGGQGHEQYF
v_call: TRBV15
j_call: TRBJ2-7
d_call: TRBD1
clone_size: .

cdr3_nt: TGCGCCAGCAGGAGGCGTGTAGCGGCGCAAGAGACCCAGTACTTC
cdr3_aa: CASRRRVAAQETQYF
v_call: TRBV4-1
j_call: TRBJ2-5
d_call: .
clone_size: .

cdr3_nt: TGTGCCAGCTCACTAAAACGTGCAACTAATGAAAAACTGTTTTTT
cdr3_aa: CASSLKRATNEKLFF
v_call: TRBV18
j_call: TRBJ1-4
d_call: .
clone_size: .

cdr3_nt: TGCGCCAGCAGCCCCCGGGGGGGCTGGGGAAACACCATATATTTT
cdr3_aa: CASSPRGGWGNTIYF
v_call: TRBV5-1
j_call: TRBJ1-3
d_call: .
clone_size: .

cdr3_nt: TGTGCCAGCAGTGAAACAGGGGGCTCTCAGCCCCAGCATTTT
cdr3_aa: CASSETGGSQPQHF
v_call: TRBV2
j_call: TRBJ1-5
d_call: TRBD1
clone_size: .

cdr3_nt: TGTGCCTGGAGTGCTATAGCGGACTACCAAGAGACCCAGTACTTC
cdr3_aa: CAWSAIADYQETQYF
v_call: TRBV30
j_call: TRBJ2-5
d_call: .
clone_size: .

cdr3_nt: TGTGCCAGCAGCCTCGGACTAGCGGGAGGTTCCTACAATGAGCAGTTCTTC
cdr3_aa: CASSLGLAGGSYNEQFF
v_call: TRBV27
j_call: TRBJ2-1
d_call: TRBD2
clone_size: .

cdr3_nt: TGCGCCAGCAGCCGGGGACAGGTGAACACTGAAGCTTTCTTT
cdr3_aa: CASSRGQVNTEAFF
v_call: TRBV5-1
j_call: TRBJ1-1
d_call: TRBD1
clone_size: .

cdr3_nt: TGTGCCAGCAGTCACGGACAGGTTGAGACCCAGTACTTC
cdr3_aa: CASSHGQVETQYF
v_call: TRBV11-2
j_call: TRBJ2-5
d_call: TRBD1
clone_size: .

cdr3_nt: TGCGCCAGCAGCTTGGCCCCGGGACAGGGTACGTACGAGCAGTACTTC
cdr3_aa: CASSLAPGQGTYEQYF
v_call: TRBV5-1
j_call: TRBJ2-7
d_call: TRBD1
clone_size: .

cdr3_nt: TGTGCCAGCAGTAGGTCACCGAACAACCTAGCGGTCTACGAGCAGTACTTC
cdr3_aa: CASSRSPNNLAVYEQYF
v_call: TRBV27
j_call: TRBJ2-7
d_call: TRBD2
clone_size: once

cdr3_nt: TGTGCCAGCAGCTCGCCCTTAGGGGAGGGCCGTTTGGGGTACCATGAGCAGTTCTTC
cdr3_aa: CASSSPLGEGRLGYHEQFF
v_call: TRBV7-9
j_call: TRBJ2-1
d_call: TRBD2
clone_size: few

cdr3_nt: TGCAGTGCCCTTGACCGCTACGAGCAGTACTTC
cdr3_aa: CSALDRYEQYF
v_call: TRBV20-1
j_call: TRBJ2-7
d_call: .
clone_size: .

cdr3_nt: TGTGCCCTCTCTGCGGGGCGATCCGGGGAGCTGTTTTTT
cdr3_aa: CALSAGRSGELFF
v_call: TRBV7-2
j_call: TRBJ2-2
d_call: .
clone_size: .

cdr3_nt: TGTGCCAGCAGAGCTGGACAGGGGGCCCTTCAGCCCCAGCATTTT
cdr3_aa: CASRAGQGALQPQHF
v_call: TRBV2
j_call: TRBJ1-5
d_call: TRBD1
clone_size: .